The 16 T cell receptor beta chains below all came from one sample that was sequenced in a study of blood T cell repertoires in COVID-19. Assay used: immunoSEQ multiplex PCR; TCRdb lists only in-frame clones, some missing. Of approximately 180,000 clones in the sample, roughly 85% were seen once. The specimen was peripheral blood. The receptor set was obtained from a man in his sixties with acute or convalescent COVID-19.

The CDR3, as DNA: TGTGCCAGCAGTTCCGGGACTCAGATTAGGGAGCAGTACTTC. It translates to CASSSGTQIREQYF. V gene TRBV28 combines with J gene TRBJ2-7; maybe TRBD2 (6 bases). The germline V gene has CDR1 MDHEN and CDR2 SYDVKM. CDR3 length: 14 amino acids. V lost 4 bases, J lost 7 bases, and 17 bases lay in between.

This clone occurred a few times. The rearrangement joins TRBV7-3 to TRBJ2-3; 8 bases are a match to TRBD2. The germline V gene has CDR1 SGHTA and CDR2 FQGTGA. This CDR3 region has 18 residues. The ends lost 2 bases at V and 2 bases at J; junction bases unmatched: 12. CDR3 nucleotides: TGTGCCAGCAGCTTAGGGAGCGGGAGATTTGAGGACACAGATACGCAGTATTTT. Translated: CASSLGSGRFEDTDTQYF.

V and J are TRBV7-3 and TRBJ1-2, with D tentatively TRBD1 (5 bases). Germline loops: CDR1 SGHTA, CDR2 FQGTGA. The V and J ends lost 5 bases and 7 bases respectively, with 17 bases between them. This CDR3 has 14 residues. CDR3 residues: CASSLPGQGSGYTF. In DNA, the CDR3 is TGTGCCAGCAGCCTACCCGGCCAGGGTAGTGGCTACACCTTC.

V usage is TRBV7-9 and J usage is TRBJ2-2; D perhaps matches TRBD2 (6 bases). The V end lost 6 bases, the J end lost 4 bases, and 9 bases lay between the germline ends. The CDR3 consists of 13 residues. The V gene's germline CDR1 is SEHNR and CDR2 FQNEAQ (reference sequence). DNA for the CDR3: TGTGCCAGCAGGGGAGGTAGCACCGGGGAGCTGTTTTTT. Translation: CASRGGSTGELFF. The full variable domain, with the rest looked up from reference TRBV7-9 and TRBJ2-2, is DTGVSQNPRHKITKRGQNVTFRCDPISEHNRLYWYRQTLGQGPEFLTYFQNEAQLEKSRLLSDRFSAERPKGSFSTLEIQRTEQGDSAMYLCASRGGSTGELFFGEGSRLTVL.

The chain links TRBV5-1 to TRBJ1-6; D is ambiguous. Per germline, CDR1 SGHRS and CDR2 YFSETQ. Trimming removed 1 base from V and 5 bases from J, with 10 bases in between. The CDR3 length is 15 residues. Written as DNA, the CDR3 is TGCGCCAGCAGCTTGCGTACAGATAATAATTCACCCCTCCACTTT. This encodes CASSLRTDNNSPLHF.

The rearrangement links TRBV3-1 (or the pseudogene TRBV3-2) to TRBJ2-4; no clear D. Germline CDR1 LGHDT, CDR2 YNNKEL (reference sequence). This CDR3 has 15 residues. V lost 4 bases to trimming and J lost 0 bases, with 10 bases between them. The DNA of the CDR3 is TGTGCCAGCAGCCGAGGCAGTTTAGCCAAAAACATTCAGTACTTC. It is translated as CASSRGSLAKNIQYF.

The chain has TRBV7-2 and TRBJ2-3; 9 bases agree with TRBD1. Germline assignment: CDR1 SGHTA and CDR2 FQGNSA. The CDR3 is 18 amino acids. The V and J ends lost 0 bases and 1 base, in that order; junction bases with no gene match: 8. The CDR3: CASSLALGQGRGTDTQYF. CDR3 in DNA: TGTGCCAGCAGCTTAGCGTTGGGACAGGGAAGGGGCACAGATACGCAGTATTTT.

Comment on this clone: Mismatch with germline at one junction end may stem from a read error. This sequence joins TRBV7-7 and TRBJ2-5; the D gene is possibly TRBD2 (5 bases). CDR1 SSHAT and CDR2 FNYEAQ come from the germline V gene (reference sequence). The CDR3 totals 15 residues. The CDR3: CASSRQEGRQETQYF. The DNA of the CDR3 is TGTGCTAGCAGCCGGCAAGAGGGCCGCCAAGAGACCCAGTACTTC. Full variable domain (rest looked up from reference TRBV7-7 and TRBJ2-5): GAGVSQSPRYKVTKRGQDVTLRCDPISSHATLYWYQQALGQGPEFLTYFNYEAQPDKSGLPSDRFSAERPEGSISTLTIQRTEQRDSAMYRCASSRQEGRQETQYFGPGTRLLVL.

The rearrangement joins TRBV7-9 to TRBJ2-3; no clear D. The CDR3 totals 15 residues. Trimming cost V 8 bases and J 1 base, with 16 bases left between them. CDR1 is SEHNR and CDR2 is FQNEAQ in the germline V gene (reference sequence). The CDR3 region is CASFSTSYGTDTQYF. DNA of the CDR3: TGTGCCAGCTTTAGCACCTCTTACGGCACAGATACGCAGTATTTT.

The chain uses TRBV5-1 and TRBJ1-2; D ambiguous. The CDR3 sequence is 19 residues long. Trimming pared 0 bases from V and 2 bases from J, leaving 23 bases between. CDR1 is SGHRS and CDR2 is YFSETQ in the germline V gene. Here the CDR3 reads CASSLAHFRVREVNYGYTF. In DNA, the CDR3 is TGCGCCAGCAGCTTGGCCCATTTTAGGGTAAGGGAGGTGAACTATGGCTACACCTTC.

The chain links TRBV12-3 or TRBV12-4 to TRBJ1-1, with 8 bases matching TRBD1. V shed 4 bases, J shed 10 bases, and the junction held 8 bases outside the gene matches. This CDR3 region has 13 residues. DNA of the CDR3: TGTGCCAGCAGTTCCTCAGGGGGCATAGGAGCTTTCTTT. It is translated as CASSSSGGIGAFF.

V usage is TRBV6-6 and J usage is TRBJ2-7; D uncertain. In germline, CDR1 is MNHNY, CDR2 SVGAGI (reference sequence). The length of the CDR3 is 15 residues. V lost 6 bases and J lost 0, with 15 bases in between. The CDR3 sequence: CASSPTQSSSYEQYF. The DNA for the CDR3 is TGTGCCAGCAGCCCGACCCAATCTAGCTCCTACGAGCAGTACTTC.

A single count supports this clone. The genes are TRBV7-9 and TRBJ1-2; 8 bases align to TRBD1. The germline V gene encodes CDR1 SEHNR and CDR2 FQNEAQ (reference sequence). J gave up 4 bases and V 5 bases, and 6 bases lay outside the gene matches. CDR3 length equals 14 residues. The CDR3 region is CASSVSDRAYGYTF. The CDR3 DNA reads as TGTGCCAGCAGCGTGTCGGACAGGGCCTATGGCTACACCTTC.

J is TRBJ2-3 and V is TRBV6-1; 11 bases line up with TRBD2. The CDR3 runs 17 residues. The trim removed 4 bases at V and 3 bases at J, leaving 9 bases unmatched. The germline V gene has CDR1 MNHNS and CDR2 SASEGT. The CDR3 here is CASSASSRLAGTDTQYF. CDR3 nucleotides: TGTGCCAGCAGTGCATCAAGTCGACTAGCGGGAACAGATACGCAGTATTTT.

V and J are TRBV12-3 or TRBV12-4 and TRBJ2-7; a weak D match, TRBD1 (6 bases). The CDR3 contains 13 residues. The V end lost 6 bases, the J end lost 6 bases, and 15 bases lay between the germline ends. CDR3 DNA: TGTGCCAGCAGGTCGACAGGCTTCGGCGAGCAGTACTTC. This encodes CASRSTGFGEQYF.

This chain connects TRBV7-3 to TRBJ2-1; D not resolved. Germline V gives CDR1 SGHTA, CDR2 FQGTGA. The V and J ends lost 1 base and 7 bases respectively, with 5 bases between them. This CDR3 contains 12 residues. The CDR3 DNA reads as TGTGCCAGCAGCTTAATCCGGAATGAGCAGTTCTTC. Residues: CASSLIRNEQFF.